One and the same sample provided the 27 T cell receptor beta chains below, sequenced in a study of cytomegalovirus exposure and HLA in healthy donors. PCR used 60 Vbeta primers and 13 Jbeta primers. This table comes from immunoSEQ multiplex PCR, and its TCRdb copy is limited to in-frame clones, with some not included. The sample contains some 130,000 clones, roughly 80% of which appear only once. Source material: PBMCs. The source of these receptors is a male donor in good health and CMV-seronegative.

The chain links TRBV5-1 to TRBJ1-1; TRBD1 might be the D (6 bases). Trimming took 1 base from V and 3 from J, leaving 13 bases between them. CDR1 and CDR2 (germline): SGHRS, YFSETQ. The CDR3 totals 15 residues. CDR3 DNA: TGCGCCAGCAGCTTGTCCAGGGGTACGCACACTGAAGCTTTCTTT. It is translated as CASSLSRGTHTEAFF. The complete variable domain, with remaining parts taken from reference TRBV5-1 and TRBJ1-1, reads KAGVTQTPRYLIKTRGQQVTLSCSPISGHRSVSWYQQTPGQGLQFLFEYFSETQRNKGNFPGRFSGRQFSNSRSEMNVSTLELGDSALYLCASSLSRGTHTEAFFGQGTRLTVV.

V is TRBV6-1 and J is TRBJ2-7, with 9 bases identical to TRBD1. CDR1 and CDR2 from the germline V gene are MNHNS and SASEGT. The trim removed 4 bases at V and 5 bases at J, leaving 6 bases unmatched. This CDR3 is 14 amino acids long. The CDR3 sequence: CASSVRDRVNEQYF. The CDR3 DNA follows: TGTGCCAGCAGTGTCCGGGACAGGGTGAACGAGCAGTACTTC.

In its sample, this clone was seen a few times. The rearrangement uses TRBV4-3 and TRBJ1-1; the D gene is possibly TRBD1 (6 bases). V shed 5 bases and J shed 7 bases, with 14 bases lying between them. Germline V gene lookup returns CDR1 LGHNA and CDR2 YSLEER. There are 13 residues in the CDR3. The CDR3, as DNA: TGCGCCAGCAGCACAGGGTTGTCCAGTGAAGCTTTCTTT. Translated: CASSTGLSSEAFF.

This clone was seen once. The J gene is TRBJ1-3, the V gene TRBV7-2, with D perhaps matching TRBD1 (5 bases). The CDR3 runs 15 residues. Germline values: CDR1 SGHTA, CDR2 FQGNSA. With 3 bases removed from V and 0 bases from J, the gap between germline ends came to 9 bases. This chain's CDR3 is CASSFTGYSGNTIYF. CDR3 DNA: TGTGCCAGCAGCTTTACAGGTTACTCTGGAAACACCATATATTTT.

V and J are TRBV12-5 and TRBJ1-1, with TRBD1 as a possible D gene (5 bases). Germline CDR1 is LGHNT and CDR2 is FRNRAP. The CDR3 has 16 residues. Trimming cost V 1 base and J 5 bases, with 17 bases left between them. The CDR3 reads CASGLGLRARGTEAFF. The CDR3 region has the DNA TGTGCTAGTGGTTTGGGACTCAGGGCCCGGGGGACTGAAGCTTTCTTT.

This clone has more than one count but fewer than ten. This rearrangement joins TRBV18 to TRBJ1-1; D remains ambiguous. CDR1 is KGHSH, CDR2 LQKENI, per germline. The CDR3 loop spans 13 amino acids. Trimming left V 3 bases short and J 6 bases short, with 11 bases between. The CDR3 sequence is CASSPQRGSEAFF. As DNA, the CDR3 is TGTGCCAGCTCACCTCAGCGGGGATCTGAAGCTTTCTTT.

The chain couples TRBV28 to TRBJ2-7; maybe TRBD1 (6 bases). The CDR3 covers 12 residues. With 8 bases removed from V and 1 base from J, the gap between germline ends came to 9 bases. From germline, CDR1 is MDHEN and CDR2 SYDVKM. The CDR3 spells CASLRGSYEQYF. The DNA of the CDR3 is TGTGCCAGCCTCAGGGGATCCTACGAGCAGTACTTC.

This sequence joins TRBV19 and TRBJ2-2; no reliable D call. Deletions cut 3 bases from V and 2 bases from J, with 13 bases between. This CDR3 region has 16 residues. Germline assignment: CDR1 LNHDA and CDR2 SQIVND (reference sequence). As DNA, the CDR3 is TGTGCCAGTAGTATCCCCGGTTCTCTTAACACCGGGGAGCTGTTTTTT. Translated: CASSIPGSLNTGELFF.

The chain employs TRBV10-3 and TRBJ2-7; possible D gene TRBD2, 6 bases. The CDR3 has 17 amino acids. The germline V and J ends were trimmed by 0 bases and 3 bases, with 18 bases remaining between them. Germline V lookup: CDR1 ENHRY, CDR2 SYGVKD. CDR3 amino acids: CAISESMGGSGNYEQYF. CDR3 nucleotides: TGTGCCATCAGTGAGTCGATGGGGGGTTCAGGAAACTACGAGCAGTACTTC.

The chain couples TRBV9 to TRBJ2-1; 10 bases match TRBD2. Losses at the gene ends were 0 bases for V and 8 bases for J; bases not matched to a gene: 8. From germline, CDR1 is SGDLS and CDR2 YYNGEE. CDR3 length: 16 residues. This CDR3 reads CASSVVERGGRDEQFF. Here the CDR3 DNA reads TGTGCCAGCAGCGTAGTGGAGCGGGGGGGCCGCGATGAGCAGTTCTTC. Drawing the rest from reference TRBV9 and TRBJ2-1, the complete variable domain is DSGVTQTPKHLITATGQRVTLRCSPRSGDLSVYWYQQSLDQGLQFLIQYYNGEERAKGNILERFSAQQFPDLHSELNLSSLELGDSALYFCASSVVERGGRDEQFFGPGTRLTVL.

The chain joins TRBV28 to TRBJ1-2; D gene uncertain. The CDR3 contains 14 residues. Between the trimmed V and J ends, which lost 6 bases and 2 bases, there was a span of 13 bases. Per the germline V gene, CDR1 is MDHEN and CDR2 is SYDVKM. The CDR3: CASSPIPGNYGYTF. The DNA for the CDR3 is TGTGCCAGCAGCCCCATCCCGGGGAACTATGGCTACACCTTC.

This clone was counted a few times. The V gene is TRBV6-1, the J gene TRBJ2-4; 8 bases fit TRBD1. CDR1 and CDR2 from the germline V gene are MNHNS and SASEGT. V lost 3 bases and J lost 7; bases outside the gene matches: 5. The CDR3 has 14 residues. The CDR3 nucleotides read TGTGCCAGCAGTGAGGGACAGGAGGTGAACATTCAGTACTTC. Translating gives CASSEGQEVNIQYF.

This chain connects TRBV5-1 to TRBJ1-5; D remains ambiguous. Germline V gene lookup returns CDR1 SGHRS and CDR2 YFSETQ. The CDR3 contains 15 residues. Between the trimmed V and J ends, which lost 0 bases and 0 bases, there was a span of 7 bases. The CDR3 protein is CASSLVPGSNQPQHF. CDR3 nucleotide sequence: TGCGCCAGCAGCTTGGTGCCCGGTAGCAATCAGCCCCAGCATTTT.

The chain employs TRBV6-1 and TRBJ1-3; possible D gene TRBD1, 5 bases. V lost 2 bases and J 0 bases, leaving 17 bases between the germline ends. This CDR3 spans 18 amino acids. Germline CDR1 reads MNHNS; CDR2 reads SASEGT. The CDR3 sequence is CASSELRVGRSSGNTIYF. CDR3 DNA sequence: TGTGCCAGCAGTGAACTCAGGGTCGGACGGTCCTCTGGAAACACCATATATTTT.

This clone turned up a few times. This chain connects TRBV5-6 to TRBJ1-1; tentatively, D is TRBD1 (6 bases). CDR3 length: 13 amino acids. With 4 bases removed from V and 1 base from J, the gap between germline ends came to 8 bases. The germline V gene encodes CDR1 SGHDT and CDR2 YYEEEE. CDR3 in amino acids: CASSRTENTEAFF. Written as DNA, the CDR3 is TGTGCCAGCAGCCGGACAGAGAACACTGAAGCTTTCTTT.

The chain carries TRBV2 and TRBJ2-1, with 10 positions matching TRBD2. The CDR3 contains 15 residues. The germline CDR1 and CDR2 sequences are SNHLY and FYNNEI. The trim removed 2 bases at V and 8 bases at J, leaving 6 bases unmatched. The CDR3 nucleotides are TGTGCCAGCAGTGAACCCAGCGGGAGGGCCGATGAGCAGTTCTTC. Its protein product is CASSEPSGRADEQFF.

The V and J genes are TRBV4-2 and TRBJ2-5; 8 bases align to TRBD1. V was pared by 0 bases and J by 4 bases, with 7 bases of the junction left unmatched. Germline V gene data show CDR1 as LGHNA and CDR2 as YNFKEQ. The CDR3 length is 16 residues. The CDR3 DNA sequence: TGTGCCAGCAGCCAAGATGGCCCAGGGACAGGAGAGACCCAGTACTTC. Its translation: CASSQDGPGTGETQYF.

The V and J genes are TRBV19 and TRBJ1-5; 7 bases fit TRBD1. V dropped 5 bases and J dropped 4; count of bases not matched to a gene: 2. Germline V gene data show CDR1 as LNHDA and CDR2 as SQIVND (reference sequence). The CDR3 has 13 amino acids. The CDR3 protein is CASSHRGNQPQHF. CDR3 in DNA: TGTGCCAGTAGTCACAGGGGAAATCAGCCCCAGCATTTT.

This chain connects TRBV10-3 to TRBJ2-1; D perhaps matches TRBD2 (5 bases). Between the trimmed V and J ends, which lost 7 bases and 4 bases, there was a span of 14 bases. Germline V gives CDR1 ENHRY, CDR2 SYGVKD. This CDR3 spans 14 amino acids. The CDR3 DNA follows: TGTGCCATCACGCGTAGCGATTCGTACAATGAGCAGTTCTTC. This gives the protein CAITRSDSYNEQFF.

A note on this clone: At one boundary the junction diverges from the germline segment, which might be a read error. The chain couples TRBV7-9 to TRBJ2-3, with TRBD1 as a possible D gene (6 bases). Germline V gene data show CDR1 as SEHNR and CDR2 as FQNEAQ (reference sequence). This CDR3 is 15 amino acids long. CDR3 nucleotide sequence: TGTTCCAGCAGTTCCAGGGGAACGGGTTTAGATACGCAGTATTTT. It is translated as CSSSSRGTGLDTQYF.

The chain couples TRBV5-1 to TRBJ1-2, with a weak D call TRBD1 (6 bases). CDR1 and CDR2 from the germline V gene are SGHRS and YFSETQ. The ends were cut back, 4 bases at V and 1 base at J, with 20 bases in the middle. CDR3 length: 17 residues. For the CDR3, the DNA is TGCGCCAGCAGCCCGTTAGGGGGTAGAATACTTAACTATGGCTACACCTTC. Protein sequence: CASSPLGGRILNYGYTF.

The rearrangement links TRBV11-2 to TRBJ1-6, with D possibly being TRBD1 (6 bases). V shed 6 bases and J shed 8 bases, with 20 bases lying between them. Germline CDR1 reads SGHAT; CDR2 reads FQNNGV. CDR3 length equals 16 residues. CDR3 region: CASRRGPGRGDSPLHF. The CDR3 bases are TGTGCCAGCAGAAGGGGACCTGGCAGGGGAGATTCACCCCTCCACTTT.

There are a few counts of this clone. The gene calls are TRBV25-1 and TRBJ1-1, with a weak D call TRBD1 (6 bases). Germline lookup yields CDR1 MGHDK and CDR2 SYGVNS. The CDR3 extends over 14 amino acids. The germline V and J ends were trimmed by 2 bases and 1 base, with 8 bases remaining between them. CDR3 nucleotides: TGTGCCAGCAGTGAAGGGGGCTGGAACACTGAAGCTTTCTTT. The encoded protein is CASSEGGWNTEAFF.

This clone showed up just once. The chain uses TRBV28 and TRBJ1-5; no reliable D call. CDR1 and CDR2 (germline): MDHEN, SYDVKM. CDR3 length: 12 residues. The germline V and J ends were trimmed by 7 bases and 4 bases, with 8 bases remaining between them. Written as DNA, the CDR3 is TGTGCCAGCACCCTGACAAATCAGCCCCAGCATTTT. Its protein is CASTLTNQPQHF.

The CDR3: CASTRGWEPETQYF. In DNA form, the CDR3 reads TGCGCCAGCACCCGGGGATGGGAGCCAGAGACCCAGTACTTC. This chain uses TRBV10-1 with TRBJ2-5; possible D gene TRBD2, 5 bases. This CDR3 region has 14 residues. Germline CDR1 WNHNN, CDR2 SYGVQD (reference sequence). V was pared by 7 bases and J by 4 bases, with 16 bases between.

This chain links TRBV2 with TRBJ2-2; 7 bases agree with TRBD2. V trimming: 4 bases; J trimming: 6 bases; junction bases outside the gene matches: 5. Germline CDR1 is SNHLY and CDR2 is FYNNEI. This CDR3 contains 14 residues. As DNA, the CDR3 is TGTGCCAGCAGTGGACTAGCCGCCGCCGGGGAGCTGTTTTTT. This sequence encodes CASSGLAAAGELFF.

V is TRBV7-2 and J is TRBJ2-5; D gene uncertain. V was shortened by 1 base and J by 0 bases, with 9 bases between the two germline ends. Germline CDR1 SGHTA, CDR2 FQGNSA. The CDR3 covers 15 residues. In nucleotides, the CDR3 is TGTGCCAGCAGCTTAGTGGCCGGGTACCAAGAGACCCAGTACTTC. Protein product: CASSLVAGYQETQYF.